Described below is a single TCR beta chain sequence and its context. Its antigen is as yet unknown. V was clipped by 0 bases and J by 6 bases; unmatched bases: 6. Per germline, CDR1 SGHRS and CDR2 YFSETQ. The CDR3 runs to 16 residues. The data stem from a study of STAT3 mutations in large granular lymphocyte leukemia. General study points: Treatment regimens differed across patients between samplings. In T-cell large granular lymphocyte leukemia, about half of patients showed multiple immunodominant subclonotypes. In about 35% of the 18 patients, new TCR clonotypes emerged after therapy.

Here immunoSEQ multiplex PCR was the method, and the copy in TCRdb shows in-frame clones only, minus some. The sample lists over 30,000 clones; about 88% were seen once. Material for sequencing was PBMCs. This sequence joins TRBV5-1 and TRBJ1-6, with 7 bases lining up with TRBD1. This sequence originates from a human donor with T large granular lymphocyte leukemia. Some clones in this sample may be carry-over from other donors' samples. Here the CDR3 DNA reads TGCGCCAGCAGCTTGGGTGCCGACAGGGTTAATTCACCCCTCCACTTT. Translated, it gives CASSLGADRVNSPLHF.